This entry is about one T cell receptor (beta chain). What it binds is not known. This specimen comes from a study of siplizumab effects on memory and regulatory T cells. Overall study results and limits: No naive or memory phenotype could be assigned to roughly 80-95% of proliferating clones. Alloreactive sequences tracing back to unstimulated CD4+ memory cells fell significantly with siplizumab. Naive T cells were seemingly more diverse than memory cells, and major contributions to the alloresponse seemed to be made by them.

The germline V gene has CDR1 SGHNT and CDR2 YYREEE (reference sequence). This CDR3 has 15 amino acids. Trimming shortened V by 5 bases and J by 4 bases, and 18 bases separated the two germline ends. Per individual sample, around 9.1 x 10^4 TCR templates were assayed. Produced via immunoSEQ multiplex PCR; TCRdb's table is partial and in-frame only. The sample records 85,000 to 130,000 clones, around 94% being singletons. Sequenced input: Tregs sorted from blood. The sequence was obtained from a human donor in good health. The chain carries TRBV5-4 and TRBJ1-2; D is unresolved. Written as DNA, the CDR3 is TGTGCCAGCAGTATCGATCCAGGTCTCTCCTATGGCTACACCTTC. Its protein product is CASSIDPGLSYGYTF. The entire variable domain, with the rest obtained from reference TRBV5-4 and TRBJ1-2, is as follows: ETGVTQSPTHLIKTRGQQVTLRCSSQSGHNTVSWYQQALGQGPQFIFQYYREEENGRGNFPPRFSGLQFPNYSSELNVNALELDDSALYLCASSIDPGLSYGYTFGSGTRLTVV.